This T cell receptor (beta chain) was identified during a study of T cells in Graves' hyperthyroidism and ophthalmopathy. The TCR beta CDR3 regions underwent amplification using RNA transcripts as the source. In the first-round RT-PCR of the TCR CDR3, the HTBI primer set was used. TCRdb re-analysed the multiplex PCR reads in MiXCR, keeping a single row per CDR3 protein. The sample carries approximately 520,000 distinct CDR3 sequences, approximately 25% recorded once. The CDR3 length is 16 residues. With 6 bases removed from V and 2 bases from J, the gap between germline ends came to 19 bases. CDR1 MDHEN and CDR2 SYDVKM come from the germline V gene. This clonotype was counted many times. Inclusion characteristics of ophthalmopathy patients comprised a Clinical Activity Score of at least 3, a NOSPECS grade of at least 4, and duration under 3 months. Diagnosis relied on clinical symptoms, serum thyroxine and TRAb, thyroid ultrasound and orbital computed tomography.

This chain joins TRBV28 and TRBJ2-5; tentatively, D is TRBD1 (6 bases). Sequences were obtained from blood. The TCR comes from a woman aged 30 to 39 with Graves' ophthalmopathy. CDR3 amino acids: CASSHGQTSGQETQYF. The CDR3 DNA follows: TGTGCCAGCAGCCACGGACAGACCTCCGGTCAAGAGACCCAGTACTTC. Variable domain in full (rest from reference TRBV28 and TRBJ2-5): DVKVTQSSRYLVKRTGEKVFLECVQDMDHENMFWYRQDPGLGLRLIYFSYDVKMKEKGDIPEGYSVSREKKERFSLILESASTNQTSMYLCASSHGQTSGQETQYFGPGTRLLVL.